This TCR beta chain was observed in a study of Graves' ophthalmopathy and Graves' hyperthyroidism (dated 2018 in TCRdb). With regard to the full study: Peripheral blood samples were taken at the time of initial diagnosis, before any treatment was given. TCR beta repertoire signatures were used to distinguish Graves' ophthalmopathy from Graves' hyperthyroidism and to predict progression to ophthalmopathy. In total, approximately 140 blood samples were TCR-sequenced: fewer than 50 ophthalmopathy, about 75 hyperthyroidism and some 17 hyperthyroidism-to-ophthalmopathy patients. To explore V-J signatures that distinguish ophthalmopathy from hyperthyroidism, a discovery set of around 100 patients was enrolled, made up of around 44 with ophthalmopathy and fewer than 60 with stable hyperthyroidism. For independent validation, a separate cohort was made up of 18 hyperthyroidism patients plus 17 patients who later progressed from hyperthyroidism to ophthalmopathy. In five to seven hyperthyroidism patients, the T-cell repertoire of thyroid tissue was compared with the T-cell repertoire of blood. After sampling, hyperthyroidism patients received methimazole starting at 30 mg daily, and ophthalmopathy patients received high-dose intravenous methylprednisolone. The 75 to 100 discovery patients were randomly divided into training and test sets at a 7:3 ratio. Overall study results and their limits: In cross-validation, the 13-signature model distinguished ophthalmopathy from stable hyperthyroidism with more than 85% sensitivity and 81.08% specificity, while in the test set the corresponding values were 80% and 75%. Most expanded thyroid clonotypes with a frequency above 0.001 also appeared in blood, which suggests that blood repertoires may reflect the immune response in the thyroid. No statistical method was used to predetermine the sample size, and group allocation was not hidden from the investigators. In validation, the model predicted ophthalmopathy progression with over 60% sensitivity and 72.22% specificity; approximately 12 predicted patients were CT-confirmed with GO in a median of approximately 6.5 months.

Hyperthyroidism was defined as stable when no progression to ophthalmopathy occurred within 18 months of follow-up. Hyperthyroidism patients were newly diagnosed, with disease duration under 2 months, and aged 18 to 65 years. Anyone with other autoimmune diseases, uncontrolled infections, pregnancy or lactation was excluded from the study. Diagnosis relied on clinical symptoms, serum thyroxine, TRAb, thyroid ultrasound and orbital computed tomography. PBMCs were isolated from about 9 ml of fresh peripheral blood by Ficoll-Paque density gradient centrifugation. Trizol reagent was used to extract the total RNA, and its quality was then checked on an Agilent 2100 Bioanalyzer. For repertoire sequencing, the TCR beta CDR3 regions were amplified from RNA transcripts. A first-round RT-PCR used HTBI primers with the Qiagen OneStep RT-PCR kit, followed by a second-round multiplex PCR, size selection and purification. The libraries underwent paired-end sequencing with 100 bp reads on an Illumina HiSeq2000. Per the authors' processing: SOAPnuke was used to process the reads, throwing out any read that had adapters, had uncalled bases, had a mean Phred below 15, or lacked an exact constant-primer or identifier match. COPE v1.2.5 was used to merge high-quality paired reads. Clonotypes were defined as unique nucleotide sequences and were aligned to IMGT TRB V, D and J references using MiTCR v1.1. Analysis was restricted to V-J combinations with a frequency above 0.0001, which covered 99.2% of repertoires. For each V-J combination, a TCR clonal expansion and chaos score was defined as F50 clonal expansion divided by the chaos observed in the TCRdist matrix. Welch's t-statistics and random forest were used to reduce the features to some 13 V-J combinations, which were then used as input to a naive Bayes classifier. The Morisita-Horn index was used to measure how similar the thyroid and blood repertoires were. TCRdb took the public reads, trimmed them with fastp at Q25, ran MiXCR for clone calling and kept in-frame beta chains. Rows matching on CDR3 protein sequence are summarized as one entry with the most common DNA and genes. These V and J calls rely on TCRdb rather than the paper's analysis. For this sample there are 600,000 to 650,000 distinct CDR3 sequences; about 20% appear just once. The ten biggest clones cover roughly 7.4% of the sample.

This clonotype was detected a few times. Its antigen remains unidentified. There are no base qualities to consult, and no much larger clone falls within one base. The germline V gene encodes CDR1 SGHAT and CDR2 FQDESV (reference sequence). Its CDR3 holds 18 amino acids, cysteine through phenylalanine. CDR3 DNA is the only sequence kept; it has 54 bases, read in frame from the first base. Cut back by 5 bases and 5 bases, the V and J ends lie 27 bases apart. The receptor's source is a woman aged 18 to 35 with stable Graves' hyperthyroidism. Some clones in this sample may be carry-over from other donors' samples. Donor details come from another sample of the same person, matched by shared clones. What was sequenced was peripheral blood. Here the chain combines TRBV11-1 and TRBJ1-2; TRBD1 is a weak D gene call, 5 bases matching. The base sequence is TGTGCCAGCAGCCTGATGACATTACGGGACGGCCGAGGATATGGCTACACCTTC. Its amino acids are CASSLMTLRDGRGYGYTF.